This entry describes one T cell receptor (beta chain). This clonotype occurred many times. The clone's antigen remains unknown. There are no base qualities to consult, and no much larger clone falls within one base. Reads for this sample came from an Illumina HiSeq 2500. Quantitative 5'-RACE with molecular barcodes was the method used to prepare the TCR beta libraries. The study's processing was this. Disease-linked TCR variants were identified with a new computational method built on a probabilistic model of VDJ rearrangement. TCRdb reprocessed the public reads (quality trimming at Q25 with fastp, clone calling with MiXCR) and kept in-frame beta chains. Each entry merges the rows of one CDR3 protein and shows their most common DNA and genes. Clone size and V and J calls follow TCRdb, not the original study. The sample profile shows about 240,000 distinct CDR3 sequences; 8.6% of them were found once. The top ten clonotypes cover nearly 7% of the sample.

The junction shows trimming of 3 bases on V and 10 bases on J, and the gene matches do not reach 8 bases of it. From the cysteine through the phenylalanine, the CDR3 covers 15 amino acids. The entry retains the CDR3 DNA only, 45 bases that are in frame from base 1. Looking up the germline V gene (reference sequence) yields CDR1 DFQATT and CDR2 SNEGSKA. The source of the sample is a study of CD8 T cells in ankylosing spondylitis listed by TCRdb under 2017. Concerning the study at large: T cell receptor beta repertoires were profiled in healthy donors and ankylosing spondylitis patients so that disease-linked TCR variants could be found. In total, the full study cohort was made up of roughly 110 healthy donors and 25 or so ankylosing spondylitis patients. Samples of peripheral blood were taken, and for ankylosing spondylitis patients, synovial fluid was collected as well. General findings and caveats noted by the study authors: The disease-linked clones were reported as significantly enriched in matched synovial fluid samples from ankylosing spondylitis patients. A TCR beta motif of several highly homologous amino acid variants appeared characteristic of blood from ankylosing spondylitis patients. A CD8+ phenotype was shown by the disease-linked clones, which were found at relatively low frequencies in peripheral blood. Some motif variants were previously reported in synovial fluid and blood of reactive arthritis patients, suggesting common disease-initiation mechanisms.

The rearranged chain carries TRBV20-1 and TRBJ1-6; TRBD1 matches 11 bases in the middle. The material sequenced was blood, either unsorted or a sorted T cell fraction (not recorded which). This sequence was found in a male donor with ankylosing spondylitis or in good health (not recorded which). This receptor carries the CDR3 CSASPGQGEWSPLHF. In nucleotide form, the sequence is TGCAGTGCTAGCCCGGGACAGGGGGAATGGTCACCCCTCCACTTT.